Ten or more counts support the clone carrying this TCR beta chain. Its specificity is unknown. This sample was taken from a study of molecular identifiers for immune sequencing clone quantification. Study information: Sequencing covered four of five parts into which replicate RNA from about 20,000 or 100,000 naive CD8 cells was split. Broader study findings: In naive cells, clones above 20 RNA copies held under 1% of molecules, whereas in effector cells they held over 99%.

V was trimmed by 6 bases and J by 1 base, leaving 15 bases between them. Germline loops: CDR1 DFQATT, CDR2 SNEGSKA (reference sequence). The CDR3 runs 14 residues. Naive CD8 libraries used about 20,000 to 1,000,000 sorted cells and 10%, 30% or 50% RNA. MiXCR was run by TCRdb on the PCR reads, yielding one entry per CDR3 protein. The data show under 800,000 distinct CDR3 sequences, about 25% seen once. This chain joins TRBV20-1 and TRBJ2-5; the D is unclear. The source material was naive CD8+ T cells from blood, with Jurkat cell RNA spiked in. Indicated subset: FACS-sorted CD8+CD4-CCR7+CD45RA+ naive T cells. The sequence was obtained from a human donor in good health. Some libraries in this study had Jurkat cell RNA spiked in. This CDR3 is CSALRHPAQETQYF. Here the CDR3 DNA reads TGCAGTGCCCTAAGACATCCCGCCCAAGAGACCCAGTACTTC.